This T cell receptor beta chain was sequenced during a study of blood T cell repertoires in COVID-19. Overall study: Both acute and convalescent COVID-19 samples were obtained from the United States, Italy and Spain. In each case, the material was cDNA or gDNA derived from T cells, B-cell-depleted T cells, or PBMCs.

The V gene lost 5 bases and the J gene lost 6 bases, with 10 bases spanning the gap. Germline-derived CDR1 and CDR2 are KGHSH and LQKENI. The CDR3 is made up of 13 amino acids. Original analysis: Amplification of reference gene primers provided the estimated nucleated cell counts. Only in-frame clones appear in the TCRdb table, and some are missing; sequencing was by immunoSEQ multiplex PCR. The DNA gave D and trimming, while V, J and clone size come from that table. The table lists hundreds of thousands of clones, roughly 80% of them singletons. The chain is built from TRBV18 and TRBJ2-2; TRBD1 might be the D (5 bases). The TCR was taken from a woman of 80 years or more with acute or convalescent COVID-19. Sequenced: peripheral blood. CDR3 coding DNA: TGTGCCAGCTCATCCGGACACGCCGGGGAGCTGTTTTTT. Its protein is CASSSGHAGELFF.